A single sample gave rise to the 3 T cell receptor beta chains below, sequenced in a study of blood T cells in healthy people across ages. PCR was performed a second time for 7 to 11 cycles using a sample-barcoded 5' primer and a J-beta primer mix. A single record per CDR3 protein comes from TCRdb applying MiXCR to the 5' RACE reads. The sample carries around 1,800,000 distinct CDR3 sequences, about 39% recorded once. The sequenced material came from blood. The source is a human donor in good health.

This clonotype was counted a few times. This sequence joins TRBV6-5 and TRBJ2-3; perhaps TRBD1 as D (5 bases). The ends were cut back, 6 bases at V and 2 bases at J, with 12 bases in the middle. Germline V gene sequence: CDR1 MNHEY, CDR2 SVGAGI. There are 14 residues in the CDR3. The CDR3 DNA reads as TGTGCCAGCAGCCGCGGACATATCACAGATACGCAGTATTTT. It codes for CASSRGHITDTQYF.

J is TRBJ2-3 and V is TRBV4-2; 11 bases map to TRBD2. After removal of 5 bases from V and 8 bases from J, the junction contained 9 bases not matched to a gene. CDR1 and CDR2 from the germline V gene are LGHNA and YNFKEQ. The CDR3 has 15 residues. Written as DNA, the CDR3 is TGTGCCAGCAGCGATAGCGGGGGGGCCGAAGGTACGCAGTATTTT. As protein: CASSDSGGAEGTQYF.

For this clonotype: One junction end does not reproduce the germline sequence, and a read error may be involved. V is TRBV15 and J is TRBJ2-2, with D perhaps TRBD1 (6 bases). Germline lookup yields CDR1 LNHNV and CDR2 YYDKDF (reference sequence). The CDR3 is made up of 17 amino acids. As DNA, the CDR3 is TGTGCCACCAGCAGGCCCCCGGGACAAGACTACACCGGGGAGCGGTTTTTT. Translating it yields CATSRPPGQDYTGERFF. The entire variable domain, with the rest obtained from reference TRBV15 and TRBJ2-2, is as follows: DAMVIQNPRYQVTQFGKPVTLSCSQTLNHNVMYWYQQKSSQAPKLLFHYYDKDFNNEADTPDNFQSRRPNTSFCFLDIRSPGLGDTAMYLCATSRPPGQDYTGERFFGEGSRLTVL.